One and the same sample provided the 9 T cell receptor beta chains below, sequenced in a study of shared clonotypes between healthy human individuals. TCRdb's copy holds only in-frame clones and misses some; the assay was immunoSEQ multiplex PCR. This sample has hundreds of thousands of clones, with around three quarters found just once. Sample: PBMCs. The receptors shown here come from a woman in her forties in good health. Some clones in this sample may be carry-over from other donors' samples.

The chain is built from TRBV19 and TRBJ1-5; D is possibly TRBD1 (5 bases). This CDR3 is built from 11 residues. The V and J ends lost 10 bases and 11 bases respectively, with 15 bases between them. Germline-derived CDR1 and CDR2 are LNHDA and SQIVND (reference sequence). CDR3 DNA: TGTGCCACCAGTGGGGGTGAGTCCCAGCATTTT. Translated: CATSGGESQHF.

This clone was picked up a small number of times. This sequence joins TRBV6-5 and TRBJ1-2; D might be TRBD1 (5 bases). The CDR3 loop spans 14 amino acids. Trimming took off 7 bases at V and 0 bases at J, with 12 bases between the two ends. Germline CDR1 and CDR2: MNHEY and SVGAGI. DNA for the CDR3: TGTGCCAGCAAGAGGGGACCAGCTAACTATGGCTACACCTTC. Its protein is CASKRGPANYGYTF.

The chain is built from TRBV14 and TRBJ1-2; D is perhaps TRBD1 (6 bases). Germline lookup yields CDR1 SGHDN and CDR2 FVKESK. CDR3 length equals 16 residues. V lost 0 bases to trimming and J lost 4 bases, with 15 bases between them. The CDR3 DNA reads as TGTGCCAGCAGCCAAGAAGTAGCGGACAGCCCCTATGGCTACACCTTC. It is translated as CASSQEVADSPYGYTF.

The chain combines TRBV27 with TRBJ1-3; TRBD1 might be the D (5 bases). The ends were cut back, 5 bases at V and 2 bases at J, with 19 bases in the middle. The germline V gene encodes CDR1 MNHEY and CDR2 SMNVEV (reference sequence). The CDR3 sequence is 17 residues long. The CDR3 spells CASSPGPHHGTGNTIYF. CDR3 coding DNA: TGTGCCAGCAGTCCGGGACCCCACCACGGCACTGGAAACACCATATATTTT.

This chain links TRBV18 with TRBJ2-2; D possibly corresponds to TRBD2 (5 bases). This CDR3 comprises 16 residues. The V end was cut by 2 bases, the J end by 1 base, with 11 bases between. CDR1 and CDR2 from the germline V gene are KGHSH and LQKENI. CDR3 amino acids: CASSPAGGGNTGELFF. The CDR3 coding sequence is TGTGCCAGCTCACCAGCGGGTGGAGGGAACACCGGGGAGCTGTTTTTT.

In nucleotides, the CDR3 is TGTGCCAGCAGCATACCGGGACTAGCGGAGAGCACAGATACGCAGTATTTT. Its protein product is CASSIPGLAESTDTQYF. The V call is TRBV25-1, the J call TRBJ2-3, with 11 bases aligning to TRBD2. Germline V gene lookup returns CDR1 MGHDK and CDR2 SYGVNS. J gave up 0 bases and V 6 bases, and 8 bases lay outside the gene matches. The CDR3 contains 17 residues.

The chain recombines TRBV7-2 with TRBJ2-3; D is ambiguous. The CDR3 totals 14 residues. Germline-derived CDR1 and CDR2 are SGHTA and FQGNSA. Trimming shortened V by 5 bases and J by 5 bases, and 14 bases separated the two germline ends. The DNA for the CDR3 is TGTGCCAGCAGCCCAGAACCCATGAGAGATACGCAGTATTTT. The encoded protein is CASSPEPMRDTQYF.

V gene TRBV7-6 combines with J gene TRBJ2-1; a weak D match, TRBD1 (6 bases). Germline V gives CDR1 SGHVS, CDR2 FNYEAQ. The CDR3 has 13 amino acids. V lost 5 bases, J lost 9 bases, and 14 bases lay in between. The CDR3 DNA reads TGTGCCAGCAGCGCACTCACAGGGTTTGAGCAGTTCTTC. Its translation is CASSALTGFEQFF.

The genes are TRBV7-2 and TRBJ2-7, with a weak D call TRBD2 (6 bases). Germline V gene data show CDR1 as SGHTA and CDR2 as FQGNSA. Trimming cost V 1 base and J 4 bases, with 23 bases left between them. The CDR3 has 18 amino acids. CDR3 loop: CASSLVGLGFGSEYEQYF. CDR3 DNA: TGTGCCAGCAGCTTAGTAGGGTTGGGTTTCGGGAGTGAATACGAGCAGTACTTC.